This T cell receptor (beta chain) was obtained from a study of CD8+ T cells in alopecia areata. This CDR3 region has 16 residues. Germline V gives CDR1 MNHEY, CDR2 SVGAGI. Unmatched junction bases numbered 10, after V lost 2 bases and J lost 3 bases. RNA was extracted and reverse transcribed into cDNA as the sequencing template. Only in-frame clones appear in the TCRdb table, and some are missing; sequencing was by immunoSEQ multiplex PCR. This repertoire shows more than 150,000 clones, about 47% found once; its top ten account for about 9.5%. To note about this clone: Antigen: not known.

Treatment: oral pan-JAK inhibitor, 5-10 mg twice daily. Collection of lesional scalp punch biopsies and peripheral blood was performed in alopecia areata patients. Study-wide results and caveats: Tofacitinib significantly reduced both scalp clonality and expanded CD8+ clones among the top 100. While tofacitinib was given, many expanded lesional clones persisted in scalp and blood.

The material was CD8+ T cells sorted from blood, obtained at week 52, from a patient treated with tofacitinib. The clonotype was recovered from a human donor with alopecia areata. The chain joins TRBV6-5 to TRBJ2-7; 7 bases are shared with TRBD1. The CDR3 sequence: CASSYDKRTGNYEQYF. CDR3 DNA sequence: TGTGCCAGCAGTTACGACAAACGGACAGGCAACTACGAGCAGTACTTC.